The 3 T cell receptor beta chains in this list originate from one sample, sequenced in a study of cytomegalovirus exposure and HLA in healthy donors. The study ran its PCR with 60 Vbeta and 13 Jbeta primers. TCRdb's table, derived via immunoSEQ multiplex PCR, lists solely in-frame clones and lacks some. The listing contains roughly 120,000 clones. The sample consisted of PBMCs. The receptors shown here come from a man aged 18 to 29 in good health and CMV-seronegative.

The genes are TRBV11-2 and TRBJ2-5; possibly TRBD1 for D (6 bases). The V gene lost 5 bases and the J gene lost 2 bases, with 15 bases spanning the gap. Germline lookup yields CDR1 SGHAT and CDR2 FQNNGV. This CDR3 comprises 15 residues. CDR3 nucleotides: TGTGCCAGCAGCCCAGTGTGGGGGCGGCAAGAGACCCAGTACTTC. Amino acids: CASSPVWGRQETQYF.

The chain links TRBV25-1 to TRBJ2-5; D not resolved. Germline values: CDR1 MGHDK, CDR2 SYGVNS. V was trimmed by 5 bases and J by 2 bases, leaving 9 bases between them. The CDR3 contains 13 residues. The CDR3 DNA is TGTGCCAGCAGTTTATACAGTCAAGAGACCCAGTACTTC. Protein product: CASSLYSQETQYF.

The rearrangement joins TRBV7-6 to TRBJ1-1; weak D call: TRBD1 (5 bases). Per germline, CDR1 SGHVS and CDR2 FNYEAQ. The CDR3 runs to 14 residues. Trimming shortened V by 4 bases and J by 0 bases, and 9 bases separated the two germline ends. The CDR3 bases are TGTGCCAGCAGCTCGGACATCATGAACACTGAAGCTTTCTTT. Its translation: CASSSDIMNTEAFF. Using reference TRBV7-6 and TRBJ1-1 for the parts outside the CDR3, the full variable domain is GAGVSQSPRYKVTKRGQDVALRCDPISGHVSLYWYRQALGQGPEFLTYFNYEAQQDKSGLPNDRFSAERPEGSISTLTIQRTEQRDSAMYRCASSSDIMNTEAFFGQGTRLTVV.